These 32 T cell receptor beta chains came from one sample sequenced in a study of T cell responses to AZD1222 COVID-19 vaccine. Generated by immunoSEQ multiplex PCR, the TCRdb table keeps only in-frame clones and is missing some. The data show under 200,000 clones, about 89% seen once. The sequences come from peripheral blood, collected on day 0 of AZD1222 vaccination. These receptors were obtained from an adult in good health.

This clone was found once. V usage is TRBV18 and J usage is TRBJ1-6; unclear D gene. The V gene lost 1 base and the J gene lost 7 bases, with 14 bases spanning the gap. This CDR3 comprises 16 residues. Germline loops: CDR1 KGHSH, CDR2 LQKENI. CDR3 coding DNA: TGTGCCAGCTCACCACACCACGGTTCGGGGAATTCACCCCTCCACTTT. This codes for CASSPHHGSGNSPLHF.

The CDR3 nucleotides read TGCGCCAGCAGCTTGGAAGGGACAGGGGTGAATTCACCCCTCCACTTT. It translates to CASSLEGTGVNSPLHF. J is TRBJ1-6 and V is TRBV5-1, with TRBD1 matching over 10 bases. The V gene end was trimmed by 0 bases and the J gene end by 7 bases; junction bases not matched to a gene: 4. Germline CDR1 is SGHRS and CDR2 is YFSETQ. The CDR3 runs to 16 residues.

V gene TRBV6-5 combines with J gene TRBJ2-5, with 12 positions matching TRBD2. Trimming removed 8 bases from V and 0 bases from J; junction bases left unmatched: 4. The CDR3 covers 15 residues. Germline CDR1 and CDR2: MNHEY and SVGAGI. In DNA form, the CDR3 reads TGTGCCAGCCATACTAGCGGGAGGCACCAAGAGACCCAGTACTTC. Its translation is CASHTSGRHQETQYF.

The chain links TRBV5-4 to TRBJ1-4; D call uncertain. The germline V gene has CDR1 SGHNT and CDR2 YYREEE (reference sequence). This CDR3 region has 16 residues. V lost 3 bases, J lost 3 bases, and 15 bases lay in between. This CDR3 reads CASSSGLRPANEKLFF. The CDR3 DNA sequence: TGTGCCAGCAGCTCCGGACTCCGACCCGCTAATGAAAAACTGTTTTTT.

V is TRBV2 and J is TRBJ2-3, with 16 bases lining up with TRBD2. The V gene end was trimmed by 6 bases and the J gene end by 7 bases; junction bases not matched to a gene: 4. This CDR3 comprises 15 residues. Per germline, CDR1 SNHLY and CDR2 FYNNEI. CDR3 region: CASRGTSGGAYTQYF. The CDR3 region has the DNA TGTGCCAGCAGAGGGACTAGCGGGGGGGCGTATACGCAGTATTTT.

To note about this clone: This same CDR3 is encoded by further DNA sequences in the sample. The rearrangement links TRBV10-1 to TRBJ2-7; TRBD1 or TRBD2 may be the D gene (5 bases each). The germline V and J ends were trimmed by 6 bases and 2 bases, with 11 bases remaining between them. Germline CDR1 reads WNHNN; CDR2 reads SYGVQD (reference sequence). This CDR3 comprises 13 residues. The CDR3 here is CASSPGTTYEQYF. The CDR3 region has the DNA TGCGCCAGCAGCCCCGGGACGACCTACGAGCAGTACTTC.

CDR3 nucleotide sequence: TGTGCCAGCAGCTTTGTTGGGCTCTACGAGCAGTACTTC. It translates to CASSFVGLYEQYF. This rearrangement joins TRBV5-4 to TRBJ2-7, with D unresolved. The CDR3 has 13 residues. Germline V gene data show CDR1 as SGHNT and CDR2 as YYREEE (reference sequence). Between the trimmed V and J ends, which lost 2 bases and 3 bases, there was a span of 9 bases.

This clone has a single count. V and J are TRBV6-5 and TRBJ1-5; 7 nucleotides match TRBD1. The CDR3 extends over 14 amino acids. Losses at the gene ends were 4 bases for V and 2 bases for J; bases not matched to a gene: 2. The V gene's germline CDR1 is MNHEY and CDR2 SVGAGI. CDR3 amino acids: CASSLDRRNQPQHF. Written as DNA, the CDR3 is TGTGCCAGCAGTTTGGACAGGCGCAATCAGCCCCAGCATTTT.

The V call is TRBV7-2, the J call TRBJ2-7; D gene uncertain. V lost 4 bases to trimming and J lost 5 bases, with 18 bases between them. The germline V gene has CDR1 SGHTA and CDR2 FQGNSA. This CDR3 region has 15 residues. This CDR3 reads CASSSPPVGANEQYF. CDR3 bases: TGTGCCAGCAGCTCCCCCCCCGTAGGAGCGAACGAGCAGTACTTC.

The chain has TRBV21-1 and TRBJ1-1; the listed D gene, TRBD1, was not tested against the DNA. TRBV21-1 is described as a pseudogene. The CDR3 extends over 15 amino acids. The CDR3 bases are TGTGCCAGCAGCCCACAGGGGGAAGAGGACACTGAAGCTTTCTTT. Encoded protein: CASSPQGEEDTEAFF.

The chain employs TRBV28 and TRBJ1-5; 10 bases line up with TRBD1. The CDR3 extends over 18 amino acids. Germline values: CDR1 MDHEN, CDR2 SYDVKM. V gave up 4 bases and J gave up 0 bases; unmatched junction bases: 9. This chain's CDR3 is CASSWGQGSKNSNQPQHF. CDR3 sequence (DNA): TGTGCCAGCAGTTGGGGACAGGGGTCAAAAAATAGCAATCAGCCCCAGCATTTT. The variable domain in full, completed from reference TRBV28 and TRBJ1-5, reads DVKVTQSSRYLVKRTGEKVFLECVQDMDHENMFWYRQDPGLGLRLIYFSYDVKMKEKGDIPEGYSVSREKKERFSLILESASTNQTSMYLCASSWGQGSKNSNQPQHFGDGTRLSIL.

The chain joins TRBV6-7 to TRBJ2-1; tentatively, D is TRBD2 (7 bases). TRBV6-7 belongs to the ORF category, with a function that is uncertain. This CDR3 spans 16 amino acids. V lost 5 bases, J lost 8 bases, and 22 bases lay in between. CDR3 sequence: CASSHQAGAILDEQFF. Written as DNA, the CDR3 is TGTGCCAGCAGTCACCAGGCGGGGGCCATTTTAGATGAGCAGTTCTTC.

The J gene is TRBJ2-3, the V gene TRBV12-3 or TRBV12-4, with D hard to call. The V gene lost 2 bases and the J gene lost 1 base, with 4 bases spanning the gap. The CDR3 runs 13 residues. The CDR3 coding sequence is TGTGCCAGCAGTTTAAGTGGCACAGATACGCAGTATTTT. This codes for CASSLSGTDTQYF.

The rearrangement uses TRBV18 and TRBJ2-7; D is perhaps TRBD1 or TRBD2 (6 bases each). Trimming pared 2 bases from V and 4 bases from J, leaving 12 bases between. Germline assignment: CDR1 KGHSH and CDR2 LQKENI. The CDR3 runs 14 residues. The CDR3 here is CASSPSGGGYEQYF. The CDR3 coding sequence is TGTGCCAGCTCACCATCCGGGGGCGGGTACGAGCAGTACTTC.

The chain is built from TRBV19 and TRBJ1-5; possible D gene TRBD1, 5 bases. V dropped 3 bases and J dropped 3 bases, with 18 bases sitting between them. This CDR3 region has 17 residues. In germline, CDR1 is LNHDA, CDR2 SQIVND (reference sequence). This CDR3 reads CASSMLRDGGINQPQHF. CDR3 nucleotides: TGTGCCAGTAGTATGTTACGGGACGGCGGAATCAATCAGCCCCAGCATTTT.

V is TRBV2 and J is TRBJ1-5; maybe TRBD1 (5 bases). The CDR3 is 12 amino acids. The V end lost 7 bases, the J end lost 4 bases, and 8 bases lay between the germline ends. The germline CDR1 and CDR2 sequences are SNHLY and FYNNEI. This CDR3 is CASNPGNQPQHF. The CDR3 DNA reads as TGTGCCAGCAACCCAGGGAATCAGCCCCAGCATTTT.

The chain has TRBV9 and TRBJ2-2; 7 nucleotides line up with TRBD2. The CDR3 extends over 17 amino acids. Germline values: CDR1 SGDLS, CDR2 YYNGEE. The V and J ends lost 3 bases and 1 base, in that order; junction bases with no gene match: 9. The CDR3 nucleotides read TGTGCCAGCAGCGGCGCCCTGGGGAGGGGGAACACCGGGGAGCTGTTTTTT. As protein: CASSGALGRGNTGELFF.

This sequence joins TRBV20-1 and TRBJ1-1; D remains unclear. The CDR3 has 11 residues. The germline V gene encodes CDR1 DFQATT and CDR2 SNEGSKA (reference sequence). Between the trimmed V and J ends, which lost 4 bases and 6 bases, there was a span of 9 bases. CDR3 sequence reads: CSAKFRAEAFF. Here the CDR3 DNA reads TGCAGTGCTAAATTCAGAGCTGAAGCTTTCTTT.

The V call is TRBV2, the J call TRBJ1-4, with no clear D. Germline values: CDR1 SNHLY, CDR2 FYNNEI. This CDR3 has 16 residues. V lost 4 bases, J lost 7 bases, and 19 bases lay in between. CDR3 sequence reads: CASSGITSGSGEKLFF. For the CDR3, the DNA is TGTGCCAGCAGTGGAATAACTTCTGGATCCGGTGAAAAACTGTTTTTT. Full variable domain (missing parts from reference TRBV2 and TRBJ1-4): EPEVTQTPSHQVTQMGQEVILRCVPISNHLYFYWYRQILGQKVEFLVSFYNNEISEKSEIFDDQFSVERPDGSNFTLKIRSTKLEDSAMYFCASSGITSGSGEKLFFGSGTQLSVL.

The chain joins TRBV5-6 to TRBJ1-5; 7 nucleotides line up with TRBD1. With 2 bases clipped from V and 7 bases from J, the junction kept 3 bases outside the gene matches. The CDR3 sequence is 13 residues long. CDR1 SGHDT and CDR2 YYEEEE come from the germline V gene. CDR3 loop: CASSFGTVQPQHF. The CDR3 coding sequence is TGTGCCAGCAGCTTCGGGACAGTCCAGCCCCAGCATTTT.

The sample holds a few counts of this clone. The chain employs TRBV20-1 and TRBJ1-1; the match to TRBD1 covers 7 bases. CDR1 is DFQATT, CDR2 SNEGSKA, per germline (reference sequence). The CDR3 is made up of 11 amino acids. The trim removed 6 bases at V and 7 bases at J, leaving 5 bases unmatched. CDR3 residues: CSADGQVEAFF. The CDR3 coding sequence is TGCAGTGCCGACGGACAGGTTGAAGCTTTCTTT.

This rearrangement joins TRBV5-5 to TRBJ1-6; TRBD1 agrees at 7 bases. Trimming at V came to 2 bases and at J to 7 bases, leaving 3 bases not matched to a gene. Germline CDR1 SGHKS, CDR2 YYEKEE (reference sequence). CDR3 length: 14 amino acids. For the CDR3, the DNA is TGTGCCAGCAGCTTTCAAGGGGGCAATTCACCCCTCCACTTT. Translation gives CASSFQGGNSPLHF.

CDR3 amino acids: CASSLIWGEGYTF. The CDR3 coding sequence is TGTGCCAGCAGTTTGATCTGGGGGGAAGGCTACACCTTC. The rearrangement uses TRBV27 and TRBJ1-2, with D possibly TRBD1 on 5 matching bases. The CDR3 loop spans 13 amino acids. Trimming removed 3 bases at V and 8 bases at J, with 13 bases between. Germline V gene sequence: CDR1 MNHEY, CDR2 SMNVEV (reference sequence).

J is TRBJ1-4 and V is TRBV28, with D perhaps TRBD1 (5 bases). Germline lookup yields CDR1 MDHEN and CDR2 SYDVKM. The CDR3 loop spans 13 amino acids. Trimming pared 4 bases from V and 6 bases from J, leaving 9 bases between. The CDR3 region has the DNA TGTGCCAGCAGTTCCCTGGGGGATGAAAAACTGTTTTTT. Residues: CASSSLGDEKLFF.

The chain recombines TRBV30 with TRBJ1-3; possible D gene TRBD1, 6 bases. V was shortened by 6 bases and J by 3 bases, with 15 bases between the two germline ends. Germline assignment: CDR1 GTSNPN and CDR2 SVGIG (reference sequence). The CDR3 length is 14 residues. In DNA form, the CDR3 reads TGTGCCTGCGGGTCAGGGGCTGGTGGAAACACCATATATTTT. Its protein product is CACGSGAGGNTIYF.

The gene calls are TRBV15 and TRBJ2-3, with D tentatively TRBD1 (6 bases). The CDR3 runs to 14 residues. V lost 6 bases to trimming and J lost 1 base, with 11 bases between them. Germline V gene lookup returns CDR1 LNHNV and CDR2 YYDKDF (reference sequence). The CDR3, as DNA: TGTGCCACCAGTAGACGACAGGGCACAGATACGCAGTATTTT. Protein product: CATSRRQGTDTQYF.

The rearrangement uses TRBV6-5 and TRBJ2-1, with D tentatively TRBD2 (5 bases). The V end was cut by 7 bases, the J end by 8 bases, with 21 bases between. The CDR3 has 15 amino acids. Germline CDR1 MNHEY, CDR2 SVGAGI. This chain's CDR3 is CASTKGSMAWDEQFF. CDR3 DNA: TGTGCCAGCACCAAAGGGAGCATGGCATGGGATGAGCAGTTCTTC.

The chain joins TRBV4-3 to TRBJ1-1; D gene unclear. The germline V and J ends were trimmed by 2 bases and 4 bases, with 14 bases remaining between them. CDR1 is LGHNA, CDR2 YSLEER, per germline. There are 15 residues in the CDR3. CDR3 sequence: CASSQTWVSGTEAFF. The CDR3 DNA reads TGCGCCAGCAGCCAAACCTGGGTGTCTGGCACTGAAGCTTTCTTT.

The chain links TRBV6-6 to TRBJ2-3; 13 nucleotides align to TRBD2. From germline, CDR1 is MNHNY and CDR2 SVGAGI (reference sequence). This CDR3 spans 15 amino acids. With 10 bases clipped from V and 3 bases from J, the junction kept 7 bases outside the gene matches. CDR3 in amino acids: CATYGTSGTTDTQYF. The CDR3 coding sequence is TGTGCCACCTATGGGACTAGCGGGACAACAGATACGCAGTATTTT.

The chain employs TRBV7-2 and TRBJ1-6; 7 bases align to TRBD1. This CDR3 contains 14 residues. The J segment lost 5 bases and the V segment lost 4 bases, leaving 2 bases of the junction unmatched. CDR1 and CDR2 (germline): SGHTA, FQGNSA. CDR3 in DNA: TGTGCCAGCAGCTCAGACAGGGATAATTCACCCCTCCACTTT. This sequence encodes CASSSDRDNSPLHF. The full variable domain, in which reference TRBV7-2 and TRBJ1-6 provide the parts outside the CDR3, is GAGVSQSPSNKVTEKGKDVELRCDPISGHTALYWYRQSLGQGLEFLIYFQGNSAPDKSGLPSDRFSAERTGGSVSTLTIQRTQQEDSAVYLCASSSDRDNSPLHFGNGTRLTVT.

V gene TRBV12-2 combines with J gene TRBJ1-2; the D segment call TRBD1 is taken from the table without a DNA check. TRBV12-2 is a known pseudogene. The CDR3 has 16 amino acids. CDR3 in amino acids: CASCGTGLTRGYGYTF. The CDR3 DNA sequence: TGTGCAAGTTGCGGGACAGGCCTAACCCGGGGATATGGCTACACCTTC.

J is TRBJ1-5 and V is TRBV25-1; D gene unclear. The CDR3 has 15 residues. CDR1 and CDR2 (germline): MGHDK, SYGVNS. With 6 bases removed from V and 0 bases from J, the gap between germline ends came to 12 bases. CDR3 region: CASSPRGVSNQPQHF. The CDR3 DNA is TGTGCCAGCAGCCCCCGTGGAGTTAGCAATCAGCCCCAGCATTTT. Full variable domain (missing parts from reference TRBV25-1 and TRBJ1-5): EADIYQTPRYLVIGTGKKITLECSQTMGHDKMYWYQQDPGMELHLIHYSYGVNSTEKGDLSSESTVSRIRTEHFPLTLESARPSHTSQYLCASSPRGVSNQPQHFGDGTRLSIL.